This is a list of T cell receptor beta chains from one sample in a study of CD8 T cells in Susac syndrome. TCRdb ran MiXCR on the immunoSEQ multiplex PCR reads and lists one entry per CDR3 protein. The table has more than 200,000 distinct CDR3 sequences, approximately 94% seen once; the top ten hold about 0.14%. Material for sequencing was CD4+ T cells from PBMCs. Receptor source: a human donor with Susac syndrome. Both conserved end residues are part of each CDR3. D genes are given only for firm matches. Clone size is shown for a subset of rows, as once, few, many or a class of expanded clone.

j_gene,d_gene,abundance,v_gene,CDR3nt,CDR3aa
TRBJ2-5,TRBD2,-,TRBV6-5,TGTGCCAGCAGTTCGGGACTAGCGGGGGCGCGATCGGGAAAGACCCAGTACTTC,CASSSGLAGARSGKTQYF
TRBJ2-2,-,-,TRBV7-9,TGTGCCAGCAGCCCCGGACAGACGAACACCGGGGAGCTGTTTTTT,CASSPGQTNTGELFF
TRBJ2-7,-,-,TRBV18,TGTGCCAGCTCACCACCGGGACTGAACTACGAGCAGTACTTC,CASSPPGLNYEQYF
TRBJ2-5,-,-,TRBV18,TGTGCCAGCTCACCACAGCAAGAGACCCAGTACTTC,CASSPQQETQYF
TRBJ2-3,-,once,TRBV6-2/TRBV6-3,TGTGCCGCTCGGGCTAGCTCGACAGATACGCAGTATTTT,CAARASSTDTQYF
TRBJ1-5,TRBD1,-,TRBV20-1,TGCAGTGCAGGAGCATACTCTACAGGGGGCGATAGCAATCAGCCCCAGCATTTT,CSAGAYSTGGDSNQPQHF
TRBJ1-5,TRBD1,-,TRBV4-1,TGCGCCAGCAGCCAGACGGGACAGGCGATGAATCAGCCCCAGCATTTT,CASSQTGQAMNQPQHF
TRBJ2-2,-,-,TRBV19,TGTGCCAGTAGTAGGGGGAGCGGGGAGCTGTTTTTT,CASSRGSGELFF
TRBJ1-4,-,-,TRBV5-1,TGCGCCAGCAGCGTGGACAGCCCTAATGAAAAACTGTTTTTT,CASSVDSPNEKLFF
TRBJ1-5,-,-,TRBV20-1,TGCAGTGCTAGAGGGGCGGGGCGGTATAGCAATCAGCCCCAGCATTTT,CSARGAGRYSNQPQHF
TRBJ2-5,-,-,TRBV4-2,TGTGCCAGCAGCCAAAACCCGCCGGGATCCGAGCAAGAGACCCAGTACTTC,CASSQNPPGSEQETQYF
TRBJ1-2,-,-,TRBV5-1,TGCGCCAGCAGCCCACGGTCCCAAAACTATGGCTACACCTTC,CASSPRSQNYGYTF
TRBJ2-5,-,-,TRBV20-1,TGCAGTGTCCTACAGGGAGGTGGAGAGACCCAGTACTTC,CSVLQGGGETQYF
TRBJ1-6,-,-,TRBV2,TGTGCCGGCCGGAGGACGGAAGTTTCACCCCTCCACTTT,CAGRRTEVSPLHF
TRBJ1-4,-,-,TRBV7-9,TGTGCCAGCAGCTTAGGGCTTTTGGGGGAACGGCTGTTTTTT,CASSLGLLGERLFF
TRBJ2-7,-,few,TRBV20-1,TGCAGTGCTAGGGAGGGAGGATCCGAGCAGTACTTC,CSAREGGSEQYF
TRBJ2-3,-,-,TRBV30,TGTGCCTGGAGTCGGGGTACGGATACGCAGTATTTT,CAWSRGTDTQYF
TRBJ2-7,TRBD1,-,TRBV27,TGTGCCAGCAGTCCACGGGGACAGACCTCCTACGAGCAGTACTTC,CASSPRGQTSYEQYF
TRBJ2-5,-,-,TRBV7-9,TGTGCCAGCAGCTTAACTAGCAAAGAGACCCAGTACTTC,CASSLTSKETQYF
TRBJ1-3,TRBD1,-,TRBV6-5,TGTGCCAGCACGCAGGGGGTGGTTGGGAACACCATATATTTT,CASTQGVVGNTIYF
TRBJ1-1,-,few,TRBV12-3/TRBV12-4,TGTGCCAGCAGTCTACTACAGGGGAACACTGAAGCTTTCTTT,CASSLLQGNTEAFF
TRBJ2-3,-,-,TRBV7-8,TGTGCCAGCAGGAAAGCCACCCCTAGCACAGATACGCAGTATTTT,CASRKATPSTDTQYF
TRBJ2-7,TRBD2,-,TRBV29-1,TGCAGCGTCACCGGACTAGCGGGGAGCTCCTACGAGCAGTACTTC,CSVTGLAGSSYEQYF
TRBJ2-7,TRBD2,-,TRBV20-1,TGCAGTGCTAGGGGACTAACGTCCGCGGCCTACGAGCAGTACTTC,CSARGLTSAAYEQYF
TRBJ2-1,-,-,TRBV7-2,TGTGCCAGCATCCTGGACCGACGGCGGTTCGATGAGCAGTTCTTC,CASILDRRRFDEQFF
TRBJ1-2,-,-,TRBV6-1,TGTGCCAGCAGTGAACAGGCAGGTTCCTACTATGGCTACACCTTC,CASSEQAGSYYGYTF